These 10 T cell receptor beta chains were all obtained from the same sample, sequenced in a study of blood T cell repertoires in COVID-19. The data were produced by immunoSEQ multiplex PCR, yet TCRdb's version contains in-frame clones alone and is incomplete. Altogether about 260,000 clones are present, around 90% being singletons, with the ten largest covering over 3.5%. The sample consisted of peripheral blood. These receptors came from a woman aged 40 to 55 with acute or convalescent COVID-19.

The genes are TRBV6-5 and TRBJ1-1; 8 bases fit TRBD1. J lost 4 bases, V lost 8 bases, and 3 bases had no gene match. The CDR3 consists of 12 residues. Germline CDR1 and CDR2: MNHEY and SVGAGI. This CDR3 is CASDRGITEAFF. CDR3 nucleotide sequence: TGTGCCAGCGACAGGGGTATCACTGAAGCTTTCTTT.

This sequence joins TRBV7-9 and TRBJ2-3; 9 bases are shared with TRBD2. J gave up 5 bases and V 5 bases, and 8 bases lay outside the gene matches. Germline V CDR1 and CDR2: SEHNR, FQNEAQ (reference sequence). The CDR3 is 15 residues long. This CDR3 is CASSLPWRGGDTQYF. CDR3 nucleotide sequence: TGTGCCAGCAGCCTGCCTTGGCGGGGGGGAGATACGCAGTATTTT.

CDR3 region: CAISEPFTGDQETQYF. CDR3 nucleotide sequence: TGTGCCATCAGTGAGCCCTTCACAGGGGACCAAGAGACCCAGTACTTC. The rearrangement joins TRBV10-3 to TRBJ2-5, with 7 bases aligning to TRBD1. Germline lookup yields CDR1 ENHRY and CDR2 SYGVKD. This CDR3 spans 16 amino acids. J gave up 0 bases and V 2 bases, and 6 bases lay outside the gene matches.

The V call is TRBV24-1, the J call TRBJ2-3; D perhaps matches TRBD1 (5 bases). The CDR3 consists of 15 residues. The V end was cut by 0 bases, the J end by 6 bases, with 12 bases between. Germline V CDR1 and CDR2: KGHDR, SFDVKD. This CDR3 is CATSDLGRGQDTQYF. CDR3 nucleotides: TGTGCCACCAGTGATTTGGGAAGGGGCCAGGATACGCAGTATTTT.

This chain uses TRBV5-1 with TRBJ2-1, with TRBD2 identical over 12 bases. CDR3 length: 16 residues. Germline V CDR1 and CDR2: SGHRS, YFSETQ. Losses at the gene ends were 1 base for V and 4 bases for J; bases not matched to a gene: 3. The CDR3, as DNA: TGCGCCAGCAGCTTGCGCGGACTAGCGGGATACAATGAGCAGTTCTTC. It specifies CASSLRGLAGYNEQFF. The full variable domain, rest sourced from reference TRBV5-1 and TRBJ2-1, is KAGVTQTPRYLIKTRGQQVTLSCSPISGHRSVSWYQQTPGQGLQFLFEYFSETQRNKGNFPGRFSGRQFSNSRSEMNVSTLELGDSALYLCASSLRGLAGYNEQFFGPGTRLTVL.

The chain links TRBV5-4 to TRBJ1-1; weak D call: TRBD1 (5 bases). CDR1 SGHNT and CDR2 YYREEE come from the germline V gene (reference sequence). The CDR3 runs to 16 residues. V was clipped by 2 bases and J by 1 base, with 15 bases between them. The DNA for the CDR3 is TGTGCCAGCAGCTTAAGCGCAGGGCTAACGAACACTGAAGCTTTCTTT. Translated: CASSLSAGLTNTEAFF.

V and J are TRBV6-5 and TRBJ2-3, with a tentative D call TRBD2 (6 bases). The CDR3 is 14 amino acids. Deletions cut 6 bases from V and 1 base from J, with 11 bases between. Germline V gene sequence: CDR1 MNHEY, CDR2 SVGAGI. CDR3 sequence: CASRRDFRTDTQYF. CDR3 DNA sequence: TGTGCCAGCAGAAGGGACTTCCGCACAGATACGCAGTATTTT.

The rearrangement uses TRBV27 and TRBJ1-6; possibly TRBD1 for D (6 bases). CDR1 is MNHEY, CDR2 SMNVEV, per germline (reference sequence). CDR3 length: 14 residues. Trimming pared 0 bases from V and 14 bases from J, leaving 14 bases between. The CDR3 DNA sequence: TGTGCCAGCAGTTTATCAGGGGGGGGTCGATCCCTCCACTTT. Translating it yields CASSLSGGGRSLHF.

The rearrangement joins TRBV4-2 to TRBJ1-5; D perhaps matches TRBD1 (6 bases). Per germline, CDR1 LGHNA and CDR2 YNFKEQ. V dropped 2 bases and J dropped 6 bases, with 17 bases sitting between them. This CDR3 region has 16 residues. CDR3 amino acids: CASSQKAQGAAQPQHF. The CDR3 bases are TGTGCCAGCAGCCAAAAAGCACAGGGCGCCGCTCAGCCCCAGCATTTT.

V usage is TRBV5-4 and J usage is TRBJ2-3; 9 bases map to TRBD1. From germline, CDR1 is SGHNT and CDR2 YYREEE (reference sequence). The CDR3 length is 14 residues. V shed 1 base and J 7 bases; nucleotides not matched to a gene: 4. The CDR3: CASSLSQGAYTQYF. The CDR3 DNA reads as TGTGCCAGCAGCTTGTCACAGGGGGCCTATACGCAGTATTTT.